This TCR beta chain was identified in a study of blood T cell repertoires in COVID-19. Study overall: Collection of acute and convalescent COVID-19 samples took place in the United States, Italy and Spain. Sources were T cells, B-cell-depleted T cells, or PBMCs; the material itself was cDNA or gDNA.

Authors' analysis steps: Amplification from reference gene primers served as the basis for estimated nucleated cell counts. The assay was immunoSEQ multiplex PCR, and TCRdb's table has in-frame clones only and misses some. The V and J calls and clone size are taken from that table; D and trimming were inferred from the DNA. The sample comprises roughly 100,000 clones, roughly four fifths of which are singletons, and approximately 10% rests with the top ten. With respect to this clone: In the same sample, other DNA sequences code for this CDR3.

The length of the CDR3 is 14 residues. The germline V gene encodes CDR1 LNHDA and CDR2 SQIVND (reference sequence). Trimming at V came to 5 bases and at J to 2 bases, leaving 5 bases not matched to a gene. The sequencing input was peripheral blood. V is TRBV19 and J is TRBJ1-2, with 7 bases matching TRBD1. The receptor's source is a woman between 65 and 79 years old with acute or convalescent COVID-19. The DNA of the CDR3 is TGTGCCAGTAGTCCTCGGACAGGAAACTATGGCTACACCTTC. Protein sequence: CASSPRTGNYGYTF.